The 12 T cell receptor beta chains listed next were all sequenced from one sample in a study of T cell repertoires in cytomegalovirus infection (dated by TCRdb to between 2018 and 2021). TCRdb names Illumina HiSeq 1500 as the instrument used. TCRdb applied fastp at Q25 and MiXCR to the public reads, then kept only in-frame beta chains. Merged by CDR3 protein, the rows form single entries marked with the most common genes and DNA. The sample has 350,000 to 500,000 distinct CDR3 sequences on record, approximately 30% of them singletons. The top ten clones comprise roughly 13% of the sample. The sequencing sample was made of PBMCs. These TCRs come from a human donor in good health (CMV status not recorded). Some clones in this sample may be carry-over from other donors' samples.

In this sample, this clonotype turned up many times. This chain links TRBV7-2 with TRBJ1-1; D is uncertain. The V and J ends lost 1 base and 1 base respectively, with 7 bases between them. Per the germline V gene, CDR1 is SGHTA and CDR2 is FQGNSA. There are 14 residues in the CDR3. The DNA of the CDR3 is TGTGCCAGCAGCTTAGTAAGGGCGAACACTGAAGCTTTCTTT. It translates to CASSLVRANTEAFF.

About this clonotype: Since the CDR3 does not end with the conserved phenylalanine or tryptophan, this likely comes from a read error. The V and J genes are TRBV7-8 and TRBJ2-5; 7 bases map to TRBD1. The CDR3 covers 14 residues. With 7 bases clipped from V and 8 bases from J, the junction kept 13 bases outside the gene matches. The V gene's germline CDR1 is SGHVS and CDR2 FQNEAQ. This chain's CDR3 is CASTRQGVDSTQYL. The CDR3 region has the DNA TGTGCCAGCACCCGGCAGGGGGTCGACTCTACCCAGTACTTA.

This clonotype showed up many times. This sequence joins TRBV12-3 or TRBV12-4 and TRBJ2-5, with D maybe TRBD2 (6 bases). The CDR3 totals 15 residues. Trimming took 5 bases from V and 1 from J, leaving 14 bases between them. The CDR3 protein is CASSPMGGTQETQYF. CDR3 DNA: TGTGCCAGCAGTCCTATGGGGGGAACCCAAGAGACCCAGTACTTC.

This clonotype was seen more than once but under ten times. The genes are TRBV12-3 or TRBV12-4 and TRBJ1-2; D is unclear. The CDR3 totals 17 residues. Trimming took off 7 bases at V and 5 bases at J, with 26 bases between the two ends. CDR3 DNA: TGTGCCAGCACTCTTACCGGCGGGGTTCGTGGTCGGTATGGCTACACCTTC. It specifies CASTLTGGVRGRYGYTF.

This clonotype was seen at least ten times. The V and J genes are TRBV7-3 and TRBJ2-7, with D possibly matching TRBD2 (7 bases). The CDR3 has 15 amino acids. CDR1 is SGHTA and CDR2 is FQGTGA in the germline V gene. Trimming removed 2 bases at V and 5 bases at J, with 16 bases between. The CDR3 region is CASSLAGALRHEQYF. The CDR3 DNA is TGTGCCAGCAGCTTAGCGGGGGCTTTGAGGCACGAGCAGTACTTC.

This clonotype has only a few counts. The V gene is TRBV5-4, the J gene TRBJ1-1; D possibly corresponds to TRBD1 (5 bases). Trimming took off 2 bases at V and 5 bases at J, with 10 bases between the two ends. CDR1 SGHNT and CDR2 YYREEE come from the germline V gene (reference sequence). This CDR3 contains 13 residues. This chain's CDR3 is CASSFGGVTEAFF. The CDR3, as DNA: TGTGCCAGCAGCTTTGGGGGAGTGACTGAAGCTTTCTTT.

This chain joins TRBV20-1 and TRBJ2-7, with TRBD2 matching over 7 bases. CDR3 length: 15 residues. With 3 bases clipped from V and 7 bases from J, the junction kept 15 bases outside the gene matches. CDR1 is DFQATT and CDR2 is SNEGSKA in the germline V gene (reference sequence). CDR3: CSASRLAETVREQYF. The CDR3 DNA reads as TGCAGTGCTAGTAGGCTAGCGGAGACAGTACGGGAGCAGTACTTC.

V is TRBV11-2 and J is TRBJ2-5; D is perhaps TRBD2 (7 bases). Germline V gene data show CDR1 as SGHAT and CDR2 as FQNNGV. This CDR3 region has 14 residues. V dropped 5 bases and J dropped 4 bases, with 14 bases sitting between them. CDR3 sequence reads: CASSQTGGAETQYF. CDR3 coding DNA: TGTGCCAGCAGCCAGACGGGGGGCGCAGAGACCCAGTACTTC. Complete variable domain (other parts from reference TRBV11-2 and TRBJ2-5): EAGVAQSPRYKIIEKRQSVAFWCNPISGHATLYWYQQILGQGPKLLIQFQNNGVVDDSQLPKDRFSAERLKGVDSTLKIQPAKLEDSAVYLCASSQTGGAETQYFGPGTRLLVL.

The V and J genes are TRBV5-8 and TRBJ2-7; unclear D gene. V shed 2 bases and J shed 2 bases, with 5 bases lying between them. The CDR3 extends over 12 amino acids. Germline CDR1 is SGHTS and CDR2 is YDEGEE. The CDR3 DNA reads as TGTGCCAGCAGCTTCAATACCTACGAGCAGTACTTC. This codes for CASSFNTYEQYF.

This clonotype was observed at least ten times. This chain links TRBV5-5 with TRBJ2-1; 10 nucleotides agree with TRBD2. The CDR3 length is 16 residues. CDR1 is SGHKS, CDR2 YYEKEE, per germline (reference sequence). With 0 bases clipped from V and 5 bases from J, the junction kept 5 bases outside the gene matches. CDR3 coding DNA: TGTGCCAGCAGCTTGGAGCTAGCGGGGGTGAACAATGAGCAGTTCTTC. This translates into CASSLELAGVNNEQFF.

The CDR3 loop reads CASSPRDRSYQPQHF. The CDR3, as DNA: TGTGCCAGCAGCCCCCGGGACCGAAGCTATCAGCCCCAGCATTTT. The genes are TRBV6-2 or TRBV6-3 and TRBJ1-5; a possible D gene is TRBD1 (5 bases). V was shortened by 6 bases and J by 5 bases, with 17 bases between the two germline ends. The CDR3 loop spans 15 amino acids. Looked up from germline, CDR1 is MNHEY and CDR2 is SVGEGT.

CDR3 sequence (DNA): TGTGCCAGCTCACCACTAGGCAGGCAAGTCTACGAGCAGTACTTC. This gives the protein CASSPLGRQVYEQYF. The rearrangement uses TRBV18 and TRBJ2-7; no definite D call. The CDR3 consists of 15 residues. V lost 1 base, J lost 3 bases, and 13 bases lay in between. Germline V CDR1 and CDR2: KGHSH, LQKENI.